This is a list of T cell receptor beta chains from one sample in a study of cytomegalovirus exposure and HLA in healthy donors. Clones were read by immunoSEQ multiplex PCR, and TCRdb kept only the in-frame ones, dropping some. The top ten hold around 3.5% of the sample, which has roughly 100,000 clones, 60% to 80% seen once. Sequenced material: PBMCs. Source of these receptors: a man aged 30 to 39 in good health and CMV-seronegative. The CDR3 runs from the conserved cysteine through the conserved F or W. D genes are given only for firm matches. Clone size is shown for a subset of rows, as once, few, many or a class of expanded clone.

clone size: NA; CDR3 length: 15; D gene: TRBD2; V gene: TRBV4-3; J gene: TRBJ2-7; CDR3 DNA: TGCGCCAGCAGCCAAGCTAGGACTAGATCCTACGAGCAGTACTTC; CDR3 protein: CASSQARTRSYEQYF
clone size: NA; CDR3 length: 16; D gene: TRBD1; V gene: TRBV5-4; J gene: TRBJ1-2; CDR3 DNA: TGTGCCAGCAGCTCAGGACAGGGGCGAACAGACTATGGCTACACCTTC; CDR3 protein: CASSSGQGRTDYGYTF
clone size: NA; CDR3 length: 15; D gene: NA; V gene: TRBV5-6; J gene: TRBJ2-7; CDR3 DNA: TGTGCCAGCAGCTTTGGGGGCAATAGCTTCTACGAGCAGTACTTC; CDR3 protein: CASSFGGNSFYEQYF
clone size: once; CDR3 length: 15; D gene: TRBD2; V gene: TRBV9; J gene: TRBJ2-5; CDR3 DNA: TGTGCCAGCAGCCCGGGTGGGATAGCGGGAGAGTCTGGAGACTTC; CDR3 protein: CASSPGGIAGESGDF
clone size: NA; CDR3 length: 15; D gene: NA; V gene: TRBV5-1; J gene: TRBJ2-2; CDR3 DNA: TGCGCCAGCAGCCCGGAGGGGCCAGACACCGGGGAGCTGTTTTTT; CDR3 protein: CASSPEGPDTGELFF
clone size: NA; CDR3 length: 14; D gene: TRBD2; V gene: TRBV11-2; J gene: TRBJ2-7; CDR3 DNA: TGTGCCAGCAGCGTAGCGGGTCCCCGAAGTCAGCAGTACTTC; CDR3 protein: CASSVAGPRSQQYF
clone size: NA; CDR3 length: 16; D gene: NA; V gene: TRBV4-2; J gene: TRBJ1-5; CDR3 DNA: TGTGCCAGCAGCCAAGATCCGAGGTCCACCAATCAGCCCCAGCATTTT; CDR3 protein: CASSQDPRSTNQPQHF
clone size: NA; CDR3 length: 14; D gene: NA; V gene: TRBV9; J gene: TRBJ2-5; CDR3 DNA: TGTGCCAGCAGCCCCGTTGGAGTCCAAGAGACCCAGTACTTC; CDR3 protein: CASSPVGVQETQYF
clone size: NA; CDR3 length: 15; D gene: TRBD1; V gene: TRBV30; J gene: TRBJ2-7; CDR3 DNA: TGTGCCTGGAGTTTAGCCGGGACAGGGGGTTACGAGCAGTACTTC; CDR3 protein: CAWSLAGTGGYEQYF
clone size: once; CDR3 length: 15; D gene: NA; V gene: TRBV5-6; J gene: TRBJ1-3; CDR3 DNA: TGTGCCAGCAGCTTGGCGGGGGGGTCGGGAAACACCATATATTTT; CDR3 protein: CASSLAGGSGNTIYF
clone size: NA; CDR3 length: 15; D gene: NA; V gene: TRBV9; J gene: TRBJ2-2; CDR3 DNA: TGTGCCAGCAGCCTTCTCCCGGACAGCACCGGGGAGCTGTTTTTT; CDR3 protein: CASSLLPDSTGELFF
clone size: few; CDR3 length: 14; D gene: NA; V gene: TRBV5-1; J gene: TRBJ2-5; CDR3 DNA: TGCGCCAGCAGCTTGGGTCTATTCGGAGAGACCCAGTACTTC; CDR3 protein: CASSLGLFGETQYF
clone size: NA; CDR3 length: 15; D gene: TRBD1; V gene: TRBV11-2; J gene: TRBJ2-7; CDR3 DNA: TGTGCCAGCAGCTTGCCTAGGACAGGGAGATACGAGCAGTACTTC; CDR3 protein: CASSLPRTGRYEQYF
clone size: NA; CDR3 length: 15; D gene: TRBD2; V gene: TRBV7-2; J gene: TRBJ2-7; CDR3 DNA: TGTGCCAGCAGCTTAGCCCTAGCGGGAGGCTACGAGCAGTACTTC; CDR3 protein: CASSLALAGGYEQYF
clone size: NA; CDR3 length: 14; D gene: TRBD1; V gene: TRBV7-9; J gene: TRBJ2-7; CDR3 DNA: TGTGCCAGCAGCTCGCAGGGGGACTCCTACGAGCAGTACTTC; CDR3 protein: CASSSQGDSYEQYF
clone size: NA; CDR3 length: 14; D gene: NA; V gene: TRBV6-5; J gene: TRBJ1-1; CDR3 DNA: TGTGCCAGCAGTTATCGCCAAGCGGACACTGAAGCTTTCTTT; CDR3 protein: CASSYRQADTEAFF
clone size: NA; CDR3 length: 18; D gene: TRBD1; V gene: TRBV19; J gene: TRBJ1-1; CDR3 DNA: TGTGCCAGTAGTATCGGCTCGAGGGGGCCCATCATGAACACTGAAGCTTTCTTT; CDR3 protein: CASSIGSRGPIMNTEAFF
clone size: NA; CDR3 length: 16; D gene: TRBD2; V gene: TRBV7-9; J gene: TRBJ2-1; CDR3 DNA: TGTGCCAGCAGCTGGAGTCGGGGGGGTTCCTACAATGAGCAGCTCTTC; CDR3 protein: CASSWSRGGSYNEQLF
clone size: NA; CDR3 length: 16; D gene: NA; V gene: TRBV5-8; J gene: TRBJ1-5; CDR3 DNA: TGTGCCAGCAGCTTGCTTCAGATGGCGGGCAATCAGCCCCAGCATTTT; CDR3 protein: CASSLLQMAGNQPQHF
clone size: NA; CDR3 length: 15; D gene: TRBD1; V gene: TRBV7-9; J gene: TRBJ1-2; CDR3 DNA: TGTGCCAGCAGCTTAGCGAAAGCGGGACAGGGCTACTACACCTTC; CDR3 protein: CASSLAKAGQGYYTF
clone size: NA; CDR3 length: 18; D gene: NA; V gene: TRBV12-5; J gene: TRBJ2-3; CDR3 DNA: TGTGCTAGTGGTTCCGGACAGGGGAGCGGGAGAAGCACAGATACGCAGTATTTT; CDR3 protein: CASGSGQGSGRSTDTQYF
clone size: NA; CDR3 length: 16; D gene: TRBD2; V gene: TRBV19; J gene: TRBJ2-3; CDR3 DNA: TGTGCCAGTAGCTATGGGTTAGCGGGAGGGACAGATACGCAGTATTTT; CDR3 protein: CASSYGLAGGTDTQYF
clone size: few; CDR3 length: 16; D gene: NA; V gene: TRBV27; J gene: TRBJ1-1; CDR3 DNA: TGTGCCAGCAGTCTAAGAGGGGGATGGGTGAACACTGAAGCTTTCTTT; CDR3 protein: CASSLRGGWVNTEAFF
clone size: few; CDR3 length: 15; D gene: TRBD1; V gene: TRBV5-4; J gene: TRBJ2-3; CDR3 DNA: TGTGCCAGCAGCTTGGACAGGGGATTTACAGATACGCAGTATTTT; CDR3 protein: CASSLDRGFTDTQYF
clone size: NA; CDR3 length: 14; D gene: NA; V gene: TRBV28; J gene: TRBJ1-1; CDR3 DNA: TGTGCCAGCACGCGGGGAGGGAGCCGCACTGAAGCTTTCTTT; CDR3 protein: CASTRGGSRTEAFF
clone size: once; CDR3 length: 15; D gene: TRBD1; V gene: TRBV4-2; J gene: TRBJ1-5; CDR3 DNA: TGTGCCAGCAGCCACTCGGACAGGGGGCATCAGTCCCAGCATTTT; CDR3 protein: CASSHSDRGHQSQHF
clone size: once; CDR3 length: 15; D gene: TRBD2; V gene: TRBV11-3; J gene: TRBJ2-7; CDR3 DNA: TGTGCCAGCAGCTTAAAGTTAACTAGCGGGAGCGAGCAGTACTTC; CDR3 protein: CASSLKLTSGSEQYF
clone size: NA; CDR3 length: 13; D gene: NA; V gene: TRBV6-1; J gene: TRBJ2-2; CDR3 DNA: TGTGCCAGCCCTACAGCAAACACCGGGGAGCTGTTTTTT; CDR3 protein: CASPTANTGELFF
clone size: NA; CDR3 length: 17; D gene: NA; V gene: TRBV5-5; J gene: TRBJ1-2; CDR3 DNA: TGTGCCAGCAGCAGCCAATCATCGACGGCCTATTTGACATACTACACCTTC; CDR3 protein: CASSSQSSTAYLTYYTF
clone size: NA; CDR3 length: 16; D gene: TRBD2; V gene: TRBV5-6; J gene: TRBJ2-1; CDR3 DNA: TGTGCCAGCAGCTTGCTGGTACTAGCGTTGACAAATGAGCAGTTCTTC; CDR3 protein: CASSLLVLALTNEQFF
clone size: few; CDR3 length: 13; D gene: NA; V gene: TRBV30; J gene: TRBJ1-1; CDR3 DNA: TGTGCCTGGAATGGGGGGAGAAACACTGAAGCTTTCTTT; CDR3 protein: CAWNGGRNTEAFF
clone size: NA; CDR3 length: 15; D gene: NA; V gene: TRBV6-1; J gene: TRBJ2-7; CDR3 DNA: TGTGCCAGCAGAGAGTACAGGGATGATTCCTACGAGCAGTACTTC; CDR3 protein: CASREYRDDSYEQYF
clone size: NA; CDR3 length: 15; D gene: TRBD1; V gene: TRBV11-3; J gene: TRBJ2-1; CDR3 DNA: TGTGCCAGCAGCTCTACCGGGACAGGGGAGGATGAGCAGTTCTTC; CDR3 protein: CASSSTGTGEDEQFF
clone size: few; CDR3 length: 11; D gene: NA; V gene: TRBV20-1; J gene: TRBJ2-3; CDR3 DNA: TGCAGTGCGCGACTAGGAGATACGCAGTATTTT; CDR3 protein: CSARLGDTQYF
clone size: NA; CDR3 length: 15; D gene: NA; V gene: TRBV6-4; J gene: TRBJ2-2; CDR3 DNA: TGTGCCAGCAGTGACTCGAGCGCCGACACCGGGGAGCTGTTTTTT; CDR3 protein: CASSDSSADTGELFF
clone size: few; CDR3 length: 15; D gene: NA; V gene: TRBV11-2; J gene: TRBJ1-6; CDR3 DNA: TGTGCCAGCAGCCCCCCGAGGAAGAATAATTCACCCCTCCACTTT; CDR3 protein: CASSPPRKNNSPLHF
clone size: NA; CDR3 length: 13; D gene: TRBD1; V gene: TRBV6-5; J gene: TRBJ2-7; CDR3 DNA: TGTGCCACCCGGACAGGGGGGTCCTACGAGCAGTACTTC; CDR3 protein: CATRTGGSYEQYF
clone size: NA; CDR3 length: 18; D gene: TRBD2; V gene: TRBV7-3; J gene: TRBJ2-6; CDR3 DNA: TGTGCCAGCAGCTCGGCGACAGGCGGGGGGTCTGGGGCCAACGTCCTGACTTTC; CDR3 protein: CASSSATGGGSGANVLTF
clone size: NA; CDR3 length: 14; D gene: TRBD2; V gene: TRBV5-4; J gene: TRBJ2-7; CDR3 DNA: TGTGCCAGCAGCTTCTTCCTCGCTAGCGGGAGACAGTACTTC; CDR3 protein: CASSFFLASGRQYF
clone size: NA; CDR3 length: 17; D gene: TRBD1; V gene: TRBV28; J gene: TRBJ1-3; CDR3 DNA: TGTGCCAGCAAGGAGACAACAGGGGGCGGGAATGGGAACACCATATATTTT; CDR3 protein: CASKETTGGGNGNTIYF
clone size: NA; CDR3 length: 14; D gene: TRBD1; V gene: TRBV7-8; J gene: TRBJ1-1; CDR3 DNA: TGTGCCAGCAACTCTCAGGGGGCGGACACTGAAGCTTTCTTT; CDR3 protein: CASNSQGADTEAFF
clone size: NA; CDR3 length: 14; D gene: NA; V gene: TRBV6-5; J gene: TRBJ1-1; CDR3 DNA: TGTGCCAGCAGTTACAGACGGGGGAAGGCTGAAGCTTTCTTT; CDR3 protein: CASSYRRGKAEAFF
clone size: NA; CDR3 length: 14; D gene: TRBD1; V gene: TRBV6-5; J gene: TRBJ1-1; CDR3 DNA: TGTGCCAGCAGCCGTAATCCGGGACAGGGGACAGCTTTCTTT; CDR3 protein: CASSRNPGQGTAFF
clone size: NA; CDR3 length: 15; D gene: NA; V gene: TRBV2; J gene: TRBJ1-6; CDR3 DNA: TGTGCCAGCAGCCGGCAGGTAGACCGGGGTTCACCCCTCCACTTT; CDR3 protein: CASSRQVDRGSPLHF
clone size: NA; CDR3 length: 15; D gene: TRBD1; V gene: TRBV11-2; J gene: TRBJ2-7; CDR3 DNA: TGTGCCAGCAGCTTAGTTAACAGGGGTAGCTACGAGCAGTACTTC; CDR3 protein: CASSLVNRGSYEQYF
clone size: NA; CDR3 length: 15; D gene: TRBD2; V gene: TRBV11-2; J gene: TRBJ2-1; CDR3 DNA: TGTGCCAGCAGCGGGGGGGGGACTAGTCGGTATGAGCAGTTCTTC; CDR3 protein: CASSGGGTSRYEQFF
clone size: NA; CDR3 length: 13; D gene: NA; V gene: TRBV19; J gene: TRBJ1-3; CDR3 DNA: TGTGCCAGTACTGACAACTCTGGAAACACCATATATTTT; CDR3 protein: CASTDNSGNTIYF
clone size: NA; CDR3 length: 14; D gene: NA; V gene: TRBV7-9; J gene: TRBJ2-1; CDR3 DNA: TGTGCCAGCAGCTCAGGGGAATCCTACAATGAGCAGTTCTTC; CDR3 protein: CASSSGESYNEQFF
clone size: NA; CDR3 length: 13; D gene: NA; V gene: TRBV6-5; J gene: TRBJ2-2; CDR3 DNA: TGTGCCAGCGGCCGGAGACCTACCGGGGAGCTGTTTTTT; CDR3 protein: CASGRRPTGELFF
clone size: NA; CDR3 length: 13; D gene: NA; V gene: TRBV6-1; J gene: TRBJ1-1; CDR3 DNA: TGTGCCAGCAGTGAAGCAAGGAGATCTGAAGCTTTCTTT; CDR3 protein: CASSEARRSEAFF
clone size: NA; CDR3 length: 14; D gene: NA; V gene: TRBV18; J gene: TRBJ2-3; CDR3 DNA: TGTGCCAGCTCACCACGATTAGGCACAGATACGCAGTATTTT; CDR3 protein: CASSPRLGTDTQYF
clone size: NA; CDR3 length: 14; D gene: NA; V gene: TRBV27; J gene: TRBJ2-2; CDR3 DNA: TGTGCCAGCAGTTTAAGCGAGAACACCGGGGAGCTGTTTTTT; CDR3 protein: CASSLSENTGELFF
clone size: NA; CDR3 length: 15; D gene: TRBD1; V gene: TRBV7-2; J gene: TRBJ2-5; CDR3 DNA: TGTGCCAGCAGCTTAGGGGACAGGAACGGAGAGACCCAGTACTTC; CDR3 protein: CASSLGDRNGETQYF
clone size: few; CDR3 length: 15; D gene: TRBD1; V gene: TRBV9; J gene: TRBJ2-7; CDR3 DNA: TGTGCCAGCAGCTTAACAACAGGGGGCCTCGGCGAGCAGTACTTC; CDR3 protein: CASSLTTGGLGEQYF
clone size: NA; CDR3 length: 14; D gene: TRBD1; V gene: TRBV5-5; J gene: TRBJ1-5; CDR3 DNA: TGTGCCAGCAGCCCGGACAGGGGCCATCAGCCCCAGCATTTT; CDR3 protein: CASSPDRGHQPQHF